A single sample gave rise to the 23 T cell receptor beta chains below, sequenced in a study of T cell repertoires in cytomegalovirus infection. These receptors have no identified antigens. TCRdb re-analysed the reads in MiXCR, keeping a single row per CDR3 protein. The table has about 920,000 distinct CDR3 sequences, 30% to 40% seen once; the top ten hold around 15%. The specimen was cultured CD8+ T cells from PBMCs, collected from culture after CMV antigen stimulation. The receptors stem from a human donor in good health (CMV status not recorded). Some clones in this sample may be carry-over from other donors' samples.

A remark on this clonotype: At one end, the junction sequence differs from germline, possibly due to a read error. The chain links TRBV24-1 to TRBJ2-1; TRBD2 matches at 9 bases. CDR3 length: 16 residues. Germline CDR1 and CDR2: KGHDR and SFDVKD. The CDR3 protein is CATSMGQAGGYDEQFF. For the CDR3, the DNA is TGTGCCACCAGTATGGGCCAAGCGGGGGGCTACGATGAGCAGTTCTTC.

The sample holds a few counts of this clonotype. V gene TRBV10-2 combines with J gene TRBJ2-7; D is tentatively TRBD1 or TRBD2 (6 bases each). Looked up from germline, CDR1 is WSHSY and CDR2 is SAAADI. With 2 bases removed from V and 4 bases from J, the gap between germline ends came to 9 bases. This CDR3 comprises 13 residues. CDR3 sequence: CASSETGTYEQYV. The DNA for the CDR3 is TGCGCCAGCAGTGAGACAGGGACTTACGAGCAGTACGTC.

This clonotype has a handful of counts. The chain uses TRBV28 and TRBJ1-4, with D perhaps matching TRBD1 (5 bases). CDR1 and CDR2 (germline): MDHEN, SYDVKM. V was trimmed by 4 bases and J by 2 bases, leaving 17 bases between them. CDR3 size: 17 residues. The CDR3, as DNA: TGTGCCAGCAGTTCACCTCCCCGGACAAGCACTAATGAAAAACTGTTTTTT. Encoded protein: CASSSPPRTSTNEKLFF.

DNA of the CDR3: TGCAGCGTCCCTACCCAGGGAGCGGGGACTGAAGCTTTCTTT. It translates to CSVPTQGAGTEAFF. This rearrangement joins TRBV29-1 to TRBJ1-1, with D tentatively TRBD1 (5 bases). Deletions cut 6 bases from V and 5 bases from J, with 19 bases between. CDR1 is SQVTM, CDR2 ANQGSEA, per germline. The CDR3 is 14 residues long. Complete variable domain (other parts from reference TRBV29-1 and TRBJ1-1): SAVISQKPSRDICQRGTSLTIQCQVDSQVTMMFWYRQQPGQSLTLIATANQGSEATYESGFVIDKFPISRPNLTFSTLTVSNMSPEDSSIYLCSVPTQGAGTEAFFGQGTRLTVV.

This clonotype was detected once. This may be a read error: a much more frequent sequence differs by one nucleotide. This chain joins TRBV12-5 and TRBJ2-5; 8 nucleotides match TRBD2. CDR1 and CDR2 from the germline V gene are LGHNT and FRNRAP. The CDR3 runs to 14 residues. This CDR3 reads CVSSSGGAQETQYF. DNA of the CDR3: TGTGTTAGTTCCTCGGGGGGGGCCCAAGAGACCCAGTACTTC. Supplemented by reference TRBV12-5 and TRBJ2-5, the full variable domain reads DARVTQTPRHKVTEMGQEVTMRCQPILGHNTVFWYRQTMMQGLELLAYFRNRAPLDDSGMPKDRFSAEMPDATLATLKIQPSEPRDSAVYFCVSSSGGAQETQYFGPGTRLLVL.

The CDR3 reads CSVPPGGPGNEQFF. The CDR3, as DNA: TGCAGCGTCCCCCCGGGGGGGCCGGGGAATGAGCAGTTCTTC. The V and J genes are TRBV29-1 and TRBJ2-1; 8 bases align to TRBD2. Germline assignment: CDR1 SQVTM and CDR2 ANQGSEA. The V segment lost 6 bases and the J segment 7 bases; nucleotides outside the gene matches: 11. CDR3 length: 14 residues.

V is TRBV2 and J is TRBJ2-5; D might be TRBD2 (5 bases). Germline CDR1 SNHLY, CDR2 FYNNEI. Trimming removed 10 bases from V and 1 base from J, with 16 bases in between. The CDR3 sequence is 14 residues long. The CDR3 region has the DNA TGTGCCACCGCCAGGACTTGGGGCCAAGAGACCCAGTACTTC. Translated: CATARTWGQETQYF.

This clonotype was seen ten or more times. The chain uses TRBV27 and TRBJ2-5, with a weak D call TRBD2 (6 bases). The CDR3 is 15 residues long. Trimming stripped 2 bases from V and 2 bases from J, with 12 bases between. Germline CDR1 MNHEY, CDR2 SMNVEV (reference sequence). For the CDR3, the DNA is TGTGCCAGCAGTTTACGGTCAGGGACTCAAGAGACCCAGTACTTC. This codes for CASSLRSGTQETQYF.

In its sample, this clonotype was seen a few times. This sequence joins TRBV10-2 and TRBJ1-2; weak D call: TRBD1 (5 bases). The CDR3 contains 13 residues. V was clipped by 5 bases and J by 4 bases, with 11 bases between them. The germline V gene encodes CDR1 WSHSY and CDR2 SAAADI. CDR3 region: CASSPTATYGYTF. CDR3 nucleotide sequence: TGCGCCAGCAGTCCGACAGCTACCTATGGCTACACCTTC.

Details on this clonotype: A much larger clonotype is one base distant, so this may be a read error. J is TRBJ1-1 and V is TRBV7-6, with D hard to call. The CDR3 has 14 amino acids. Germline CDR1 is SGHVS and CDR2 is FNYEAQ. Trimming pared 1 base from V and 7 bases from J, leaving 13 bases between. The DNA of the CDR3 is TGTGCCAGCAGCTTAGACGGGTCGTGCATTGAAGCTTTCTTT. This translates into CASSLDGSCIEAFF.

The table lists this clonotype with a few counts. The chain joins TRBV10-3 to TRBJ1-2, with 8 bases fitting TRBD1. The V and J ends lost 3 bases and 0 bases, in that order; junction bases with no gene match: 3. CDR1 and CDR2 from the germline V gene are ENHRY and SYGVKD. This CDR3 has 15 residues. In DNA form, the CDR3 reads TGTGCCATCAGTGAAGGACAGGGAGCTAACTATGGCTACACCTTC. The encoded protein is CAISEGQGANYGYTF.

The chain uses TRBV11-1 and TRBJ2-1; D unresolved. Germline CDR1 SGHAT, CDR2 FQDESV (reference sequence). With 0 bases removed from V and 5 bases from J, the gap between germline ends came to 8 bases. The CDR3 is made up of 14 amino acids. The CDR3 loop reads CASSLAMEHNEQFF. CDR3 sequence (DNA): TGTGCCAGCAGCTTAGCCATGGAGCACAATGAGCAGTTCTTC.

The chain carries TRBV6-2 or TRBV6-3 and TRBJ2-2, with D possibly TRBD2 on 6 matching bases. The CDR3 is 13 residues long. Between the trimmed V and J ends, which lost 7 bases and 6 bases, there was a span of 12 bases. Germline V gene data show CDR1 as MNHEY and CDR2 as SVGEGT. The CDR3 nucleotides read TGTGCCAGCACCCGGGAGTTCGCCGGGGAGCTGTTTTTT. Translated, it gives CASTREFAGELFF.

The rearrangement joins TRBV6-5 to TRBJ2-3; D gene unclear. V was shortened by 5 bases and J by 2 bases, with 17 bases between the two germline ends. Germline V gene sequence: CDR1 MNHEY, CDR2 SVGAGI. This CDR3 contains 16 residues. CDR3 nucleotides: TGTGCCAGCAGTCCTGACATACTAACTACCACAGATACGCAGTATTTT. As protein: CASSPDILTTTDTQYF.

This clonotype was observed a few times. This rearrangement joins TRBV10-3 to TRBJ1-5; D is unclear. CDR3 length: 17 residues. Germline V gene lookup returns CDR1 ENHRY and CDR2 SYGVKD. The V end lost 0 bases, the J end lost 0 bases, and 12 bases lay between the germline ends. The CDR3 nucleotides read TGTGCCATCAGTGAGTCGATGAGGGCTTATAGCAATCAGCCCCAGCATTTT. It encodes CAISESMRAYSNQPQHF.

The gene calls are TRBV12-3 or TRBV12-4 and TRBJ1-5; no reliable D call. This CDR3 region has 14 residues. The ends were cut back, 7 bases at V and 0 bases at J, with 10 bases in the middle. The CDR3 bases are TGTGCCAGCAACGTCCTTTATAGCAATCAGCCCCAGCATTTT. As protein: CASNVLYSNQPQHF.

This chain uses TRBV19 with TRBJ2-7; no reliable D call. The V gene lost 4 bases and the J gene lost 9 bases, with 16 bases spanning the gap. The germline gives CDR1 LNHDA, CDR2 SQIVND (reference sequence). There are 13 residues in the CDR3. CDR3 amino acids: CASSRGRELGQYF. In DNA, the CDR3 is TGTGCCAGTAGTAGGGGTCGAGAGTTGGGGCAGTACTTC.

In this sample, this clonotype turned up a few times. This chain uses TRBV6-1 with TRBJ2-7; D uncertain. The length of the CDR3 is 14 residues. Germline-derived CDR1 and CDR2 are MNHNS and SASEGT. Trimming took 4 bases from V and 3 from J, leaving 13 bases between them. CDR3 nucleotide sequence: TGTGCCAGCAGTGTTAGTGCGGTTTACTACGAGCAGTACTTC. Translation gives CASSVSAVYYEQYF.

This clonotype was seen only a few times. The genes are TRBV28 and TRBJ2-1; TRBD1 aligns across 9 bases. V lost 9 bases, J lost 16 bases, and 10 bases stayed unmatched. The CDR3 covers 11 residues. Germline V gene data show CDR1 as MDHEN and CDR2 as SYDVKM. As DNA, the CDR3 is TGTGCCAGTAGGACAGGGGATCACCAATTCTTC. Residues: CASRTGDHQFF.

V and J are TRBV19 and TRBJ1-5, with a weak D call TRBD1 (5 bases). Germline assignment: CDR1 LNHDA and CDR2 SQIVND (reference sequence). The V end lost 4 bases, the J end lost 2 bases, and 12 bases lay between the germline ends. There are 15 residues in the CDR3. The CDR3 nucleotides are TGTGCCAGTAGTAGCGGGGAGGGACGCAATCAGCCCCAGCATTTT. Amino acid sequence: CASSSGEGRNQPQHF.

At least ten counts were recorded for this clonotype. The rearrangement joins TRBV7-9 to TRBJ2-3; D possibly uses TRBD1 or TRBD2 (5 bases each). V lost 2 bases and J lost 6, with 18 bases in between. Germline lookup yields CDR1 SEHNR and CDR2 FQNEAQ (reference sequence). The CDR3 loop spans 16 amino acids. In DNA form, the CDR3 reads TGTGCCAGCAGCTTAAGACGGGACGGGGCGGCGGATACGCAGTATTTT. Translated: CASSLRRDGAADTQYF.

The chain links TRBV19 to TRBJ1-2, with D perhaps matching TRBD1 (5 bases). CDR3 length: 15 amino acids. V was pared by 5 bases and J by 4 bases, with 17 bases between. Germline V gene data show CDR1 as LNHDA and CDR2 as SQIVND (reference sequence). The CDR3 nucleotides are TGTGCCAGTAGTCCAGCTCGGTGGACACGCTATGGCTACACCTTC. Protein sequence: CASSPARWTRYGYTF.

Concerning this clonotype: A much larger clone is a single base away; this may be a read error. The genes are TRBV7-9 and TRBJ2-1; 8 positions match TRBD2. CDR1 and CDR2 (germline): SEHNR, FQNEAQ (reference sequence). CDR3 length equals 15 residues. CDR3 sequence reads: CVSSPAGESYNEQFF. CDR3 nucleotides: TGTGTCAGCAGCCCAGCGGGGGAATCCTACAATGAGCAGTTCTTC.